The 14 T cell receptor beta chains in this list originate from one sample, sequenced in a study of Graves' ophthalmopathy and Graves' hyperthyroidism (dated by TCRdb to the late 2010s). The reads were generated on an Illumina HiSeq 2000. TCR beta CDR3 regions were amplified from RNA transcripts for repertoire sequencing. The first round was an RT-PCR using HTBI primers with the Qiagen OneStep RT-PCR kit, and this first round was followed by a second-round multiplex PCR, then size selection and purification. TCRdb's own reprocessing of the public reads used fastp at Q25 and MiXCR and kept productive beta chains. Each CDR3 protein gets just one entry, which takes the most common genes and DNA from the rows behind it. A total of about 500,000 distinct CDR3 sequences appear in this sample, 39% of them only once. Clones ranked in the top ten supply over 3.5% of the sample. Material: peripheral blood or thyroid tissue (not recorded which). These receptors were taken from an adult man with Graves' hyperthyroidism.

On this clonotype itself: This may be a read error, as it is one base from a much larger clone. This rearrangement joins TRBV7-9 to TRBJ1-5; TRBD1 aligns across 8 bases. This CDR3 comprises 15 residues. Germline CDR1 is SEHNR and CDR2 is FQNEAQ (reference sequence). Unmatched junction bases numbered 8, after V lost 5 bases and J lost 5 bases. Written as DNA, the CDR3 is TGTGCCAGCAGCCAGGACACAGGGGGGGATCAGCCCCAGCATTTT. It yields the protein CASSQDTGGDQPQHF.

This clonotype occurred once. This chain connects TRBV5-1 to TRBJ1-1; 10 bases are shared with TRBD1. Germline values: CDR1 SGHRS, CDR2 YFSETQ. V was pared by 4 bases and J by 4 bases, with 10 bases of the junction left unmatched. The CDR3 has 16 amino acids. CDR3 DNA: TGCGCCAGCAGCCAATCTCCGGGACAGGGGAGCACTGAAGCTTTCTTT. The encoded protein is CASSQSPGQGSTEAFF.

As for this clonotype: The CDR3 does not close with the conserved phenylalanine or tryptophan, likely indicating a read error. Because the CDR3's place on the DNA is in doubt, the DNA is left out and the CDR3 is given as listed by TCRdb. J is TRBJ1-1 and V is TRBV20-1. 12 amino acids form the CDR3, both terminal residues included. Per germline, CDR1 DFQATT and CDR2 SNEGSKA (reference sequence). The CDR3 here is CSARGPNTEASS.

The V call is TRBV20-1, the J call TRBJ2-1; 8 nucleotides align to TRBD2. The CDR3 totals 14 residues. The trim removed 3 bases at V and 3 bases at J, leaving 4 bases unmatched. The germline V gene encodes CDR1 DFQATT and CDR2 SNEGSKA (reference sequence). The CDR3 loop reads CSASREGVYNEQFF. CDR3 coding DNA: TGCAGTGCTAGCCGGGAGGGCGTCTACAATGAGCAGTTCTTC.

The CDR3 bases are TGCGCCAGCAGCCAAGGGACAGTTGAAGCTTTCTTT. Amino acid sequence: CASSQGTVEAFF. The chain carries TRBV4-1 and TRBJ1-1; TRBD1 might be the D (6 bases). Germline V gene sequence: CDR1 MGHRA, CDR2 YSYEKL. This CDR3 region has 12 residues. V lost 1 base and J lost 7, with 7 bases in between.

This clonotype was seen a few times. The CDR3 here is CASSLGLSGARDTQYF. CDR3 DNA sequence: TGTGCCAGCAGCTTAGGCCTAAGTGGGGCGAGAGATACGCAGTATTTT. The J gene is TRBJ2-3, the V gene TRBV13; weak D call: TRBD1 (5 bases). The CDR3 contains 16 residues. CDR1 is PRHDT and CDR2 is FYEKMQ in the germline V gene (reference sequence). V gave up 0 bases and J gave up 5 bases, with 15 bases separating them. The full variable domain, its missing parts supplied by reference TRBV13 and TRBJ2-3, is AAGVIQSPRHLIKEKRETATLKCYPIPRHDTVYWYQQGPGQDPQFLISFYEKMQSDKGSIPDRFSAQQFSDYHSELNMSSLELGDSALYFCASSLGLSGARDTQYFGPGTRLTVL.

This clonotype was observed a few times. The chain carries TRBV5-1 and TRBJ2-5; perhaps TRBD1 as D (5 bases). V was shortened by 3 bases and J by 5 bases, with 17 bases between the two germline ends. This CDR3 comprises 15 residues. Germline V CDR1 and CDR2: SGHRS, YFSETQ. DNA for the CDR3: TGCGCCAGCAGCTCCGCAGGGCCGGCCACGGAGACCCAGTACTTC. Protein sequence: CASSSAGPATETQYF. The entire variable domain, with the rest obtained from reference TRBV5-1 and TRBJ2-5, is as follows: KAGVTQTPRYLIKTRGQQVTLSCSPISGHRSVSWYQQTPGQGLQFLFEYFSETQRNKGNFPGRFSGRQFSNSRSEMNVSTLELGDSALYLCASSSAGPATETQYFGPGTRLLVL.

Comments on this clonotype: One base away lies a much larger clone, so this may be a sequencing read error. The V and J genes are TRBV2 and TRBJ1-1; D gene unclear. Trimming stripped 5 bases from V and 1 base from J, with 20 bases between. The germline CDR1 and CDR2 sequences are SNHLY and FYNNEI. The CDR3 loop spans 17 amino acids. In DNA, the CDR3 is TGTGCCAGCAGTCACCCTTGGGCCTTAACATGGAACACTGAAGCTTTCTTT. Translated: CASSHPWALTWNTEAFF.

This clonotype was observed many times. J is TRBJ1-6 and V is TRBV7-9, with TRBD1 identical over 9 bases. CDR3 length: 14 residues. Germline CDR1 and CDR2: SEHNR and FQNEAQ (reference sequence). V gave up 5 bases and J gave up 6 bases; unmatched junction bases: 2. The CDR3 nucleotides read TGTGCCAGCAGCCCGGACAGGGGTAATTCACCCCTCCACTTT. It specifies CASSPDRGNSPLHF.

Turning to this clonotype: This may be a read error, as it is one base from a much larger clone. The chain couples TRBV20-1 to TRBJ1-2, with 12 bases lining up with TRBD1. CDR3 length: 17 amino acids. The germline V gene has CDR1 DFQATT and CDR2 SNEGSKA (reference sequence). This chain's CDR3 is CSARKHVAGTGGYGHTF. The CDR3 nucleotides read TGCAGTGCTAGAAAACACGTTGCGGGGACAGGGGGCTATGGCCACACCTTC.

This clonotype was found many times. The chain combines TRBV2 with TRBJ2-5; D gene unclear. The germline V gene has CDR1 SNHLY and CDR2 FYNNEI. CDR3 length equals 14 residues. The V and J ends lost 0 bases and 5 bases respectively, with 10 bases between them. Here the CDR3 DNA reads TGTGCCAGCAGTGAAGCGGCAACTTGGGAGACCCAGTACTTC. Translation: CASSEAATWETQYF.

This clonotype was counted only a few times. V usage is TRBV20-1 and J usage is TRBJ2-3; 9 bases are shared with TRBD1. J gave up 3 bases and V 3 bases, and 13 bases lay outside the gene matches. Germline CDR1 reads DFQATT; CDR2 reads SNEGSKA (reference sequence). The CDR3 contains 17 residues. The CDR3 coding sequence is TGCAGTGCTAGCGGGAATCGTTGGGACAGGGCTACAGATACGCAGTATTTT. Amino acids: CSASGNRWDRATDTQYF.

This clonotype has a handful of counts. The conserved phenylalanine or tryptophan is not found at the CDR3 terminus, so this likely reflects a read error. V is TRBV12-3 or TRBV12-4 and J is TRBJ1-5; the D is unclear. The CDR3 has 12 residues. The germline V and J ends were trimmed by 3 bases and 9 bases, with 9 bases remaining between them. The CDR3 sequence is CASSLDRLPQHL. The CDR3 nucleotides are TGTGCCAGCAGTTTGGACCGCCTGCCCCAGCATCTT.

This clonotype was seen just once. The chain joins TRBV5-1 to TRBJ2-7; maybe TRBD1 (6 bases). This CDR3 region has 16 residues. Trimming stripped 0 bases from V and 2 bases from J, with 15 bases between. Germline CDR1 SGHRS, CDR2 YFSETQ. For the CDR3, the DNA is TGCGCCAGCAGCTTGGTAGACAGGCAATCCACCTACGAGCAGTACTTC. It yields the protein CASSLVDRQSTYEQYF.